The 32 T cell receptor beta chains given below trace back to one sample, sequenced in a study of blood T cell repertoires in COVID-19. Produced via immunoSEQ multiplex PCR; TCRdb's table is partial and in-frame only. This sample has about 47,000 clones, with around 84% found just once. The sample comprised peripheral blood. These receptors were obtained from a man in his forties or fifties with acute or convalescent COVID-19.

This clone was found once. V usage is TRBV7-6 and J usage is TRBJ2-2; D may be TRBD2 (5 bases). The CDR3 has 14 amino acids. Germline CDR1 reads SGHVS; CDR2 reads FNYEAQ. V was trimmed by 2 bases and J by 4 bases, leaving 8 bases between them. The chain's CDR3 is CASSLTGGTGELFF. CDR3 nucleotides: TGTGCCAGCAGCTTAACCGGAGGCACCGGGGAGCTGTTTTTT.

The rearrangement uses TRBV11-2 and TRBJ1-2; D remains ambiguous. This CDR3 comprises 15 residues. The germline V gene encodes CDR1 SGHAT and CDR2 FQNNGV. Trimming removed 5 bases from V and 0 bases from J, with 13 bases in between. The CDR3 DNA reads as TGTGCCAGCAGCCCAGGAGGGTTCACTAACTATGGCTACACCTTC. It translates to CASSPGGFTNYGYTF.

The V and J genes are TRBV6-5 and TRBJ2-5, with a tentative D call TRBD1 (6 bases). Germline V lookup: CDR1 MNHEY, CDR2 SVGAGI. Trimming removed 6 bases from V and 5 bases from J, with 10 bases in between. This CDR3 region has 12 residues. The CDR3 spells CASRGAWETQYF. CDR3 nucleotide sequence: TGTGCCAGCAGGGGGGCCTGGGAGACCCAGTACTTC.

J is TRBJ2-2 and V is TRBV9; D call uncertain. The V end lost 3 bases, the J end lost 0 bases, and 12 bases lay between the germline ends. The CDR3 consists of 16 residues. Germline CDR1 reads SGDLS; CDR2 reads YYNGEE. In nucleotides, the CDR3 is TGTGCCAGCAGCGCCCAGAGGCTTACGAACACCGGGGAGCTGTTTTTT. The encoded protein is CASSAQRLTNTGELFF.

V and J are TRBV28 and TRBJ1-4; D remains unclear. This CDR3 comprises 12 residues. The germline gives CDR1 MDHEN, CDR2 SYDVKM. V was pared by 5 bases and J by 6 bases, with 7 bases between. The CDR3 spells CASSLLYEKLFF. The DNA for the CDR3 is TGTGCCAGCAGTCTCCTTTATGAAAAACTGTTTTTT.

The CDR3 loop is CASSPRQYTGELFF. The CDR3 nucleotides read TGTGCCAGCAGCCCCAGACAGTACACCGGGGAGCTGTTTTTT. The chain uses TRBV7-2 and TRBJ2-2; D is perhaps TRBD1 (5 bases). Germline V gene data show CDR1 as SGHTA and CDR2 as FQGNSA. CDR3 length equals 14 residues. V was cut by 5 bases and J by 3 bases, with 10 bases left in between.

The V gene is TRBV3-1 (or the pseudogene TRBV3-2), the J gene TRBJ2-5, with TRBD2 matching over 8 bases. CDR1 is LGHDT, CDR2 YNNKEL, per germline (reference sequence). CDR3 length: 13 residues. V was clipped by 6 bases and J by 3 bases; unmatched bases: 3. The CDR3 loop is CASRRTSKETQYF. CDR3 nucleotides: TGTGCCAGCAGACGGACTAGCAAAGAGACCCAGTACTTC.

The CDR3 reads CASASGSSGNTIYF. The CDR3 DNA sequence: TGCGCCAGTGCAAGCGGGAGCTCTGGAAACACCATATATTTT. The genes are TRBV10-2 and TRBJ1-3; no reliable D call. V was cut by 9 bases and J by 0 bases, with 12 bases left in between. The CDR3 spans 14 residues. Germline loops: CDR1 WSHSY, CDR2 SAAADI.

The chain recombines TRBV14 with TRBJ2-1; 8 positions agree with TRBD2. V gave up 4 bases and J gave up 0 bases; unmatched junction bases: 5. Germline V lookup: CDR1 SGHDN, CDR2 FVKESK. This CDR3 contains 16 residues. The CDR3, as DNA: TGTGCCAGCAGCCTTATAGCGGGGAGCTCCTACAATGAGCAGTTCTTC. Encoded protein: CASSLIAGSSYNEQFF.

This rearrangement joins TRBV18 to TRBJ2-7, with D maybe TRBD2 (6 bases). V lost 2 bases and J lost 1, with 12 bases in between. The CDR3 consists of 15 residues. CDR1 and CDR2 (germline): KGHSH, LQKENI. The CDR3 spells CASSPETGTSYEQYF. Written as DNA, the CDR3 is TGTGCCAGCTCACCAGAAACCGGGACTTCCTACGAGCAGTACTTC.

The chain employs TRBV7-8 and TRBJ1-6; D might be TRBD1 (6 bases). From germline, CDR1 is SGHVS and CDR2 FQNEAQ. This CDR3 is 13 amino acids long. The ends were cut back, 1 base at V and 10 bases at J, with 8 bases in the middle. The CDR3 region has the DNA TGTGCCAGCAGCTTAGAGAGGGGGTCACCCCTCCACTTT. Its protein is CASSLERGSPLHF. Looking up the rest from reference TRBV7-8 and TRBJ1-6 gives the full variable domain: GAGVSQSPRYKVAKRGQDVALRCDPISGHVSLFWYQQALGQGPEFLTYFQNEAQLDKSGLPSDRFFAERPEGSVSTLKIQRTQQEDSAVYLCASSLERGSPLHFGNGTRLTVT.

This chain links TRBV28 with TRBJ1-2, with D possibly TRBD1 on 6 matching bases. Trimming removed 5 bases from V and 0 bases from J, with 19 bases in between. CDR3 length equals 17 residues. Germline-derived CDR1 and CDR2 are MDHEN and SYDVKM. The DNA of the CDR3 is TGTGCCAGCAGTCCGGGGGGGGCCAGGAGCTCTAACTATGGCTACACCTTC. This gives the protein CASSPGGARSSNYGYTF.

The genes are TRBV5-4 and TRBJ1-4, with D perhaps TRBD1 (5 bases). V was shortened by 0 bases and J by 0 bases, with 9 bases between the two germline ends. CDR3 length equals 16 residues. Germline V gene lookup returns CDR1 SGHNT and CDR2 YYREEE (reference sequence). CDR3 bases: TGTGCCAGCAGCTTGGGGTCGGGGGCAACTAATGAAAAACTGTTTTTT. It codes for CASSLGSGATNEKLFF.

The chain carries TRBV19 and TRBJ1-3, with 8 bases matching TRBD1. CDR1 and CDR2 (germline): LNHDA, SQIVND (reference sequence). J gave up 6 bases and V 4 bases, and 8 bases lay outside the gene matches. The CDR3 spans 15 residues. The CDR3 reads CASSTRDRTANTIYF. The CDR3, as DNA: TGTGCCAGTAGTACCAGGGACAGGACGGCAAACACCATATATTTT.

The table lists this clone with a few counts. The chain recombines TRBV7-9 with TRBJ2-7; 12 bases agree with TRBD2. V was pared by 5 bases and J by 4 bases, with 12 bases of the junction left unmatched. Per the germline V gene, CDR1 is SEHNR and CDR2 is FQNEAQ (reference sequence). This CDR3 is built from 17 residues. CDR3 sequence: CASSAFSSGRASYEQYF. The CDR3 DNA follows: TGTGCCAGCAGCGCCTTTTCTAGCGGGAGGGCCAGTTACGAGCAGTACTTC. Full variable domain (rest looked up from reference TRBV7-9 and TRBJ2-7): DTGVSQNPRHKITKRGQNVTFRCDPISEHNRLYWYRQTLGQGPEFLTYFQNEAQLEKSRLLSDRFSAERPKGSFSTLEIQRTEQGDSAMYLCASSAFSSGRASYEQYFGPGTRLTVT.

This CDR3 is CASSPGLGVQGGIYEQYF. The CDR3 bases are TGTGCCAGCTCACCAGGTCTCGGTGTACAGGGTGGGATCTACGAGCAGTACTTC. The chain links TRBV18 to TRBJ2-7; tentatively, D is TRBD1 (6 bases). The ends were cut back, 2 bases at V and 3 bases at J, with 23 bases in the middle. The CDR3 contains 18 residues. Germline V CDR1 and CDR2: KGHSH, LQKENI.

The chain couples TRBV5-6 to TRBJ2-7; TRBD1 agrees at 7 bases. V shed 4 bases, J shed 2 bases, and the junction held 3 bases outside the gene matches. CDR1 and CDR2 from the germline V gene are SGHDT and YYEEEE. This CDR3 has 13 amino acids. CDR3 nucleotide sequence: TGTGCCAGCAGCCGGGACAGTCCCTACGAGCAGTACTTC. This sequence encodes CASSRDSPYEQYF.

This clone is a singleton in its sample. The CDR3 bases are TGTGCCAGCGGGCCAGCGGGGGGCAGCACAGATACGCAGTATTTT. Its translation: CASGPAGGSTDTQYF. The gene calls are TRBV19 and TRBJ2-3; TRBD2 aligns across 9 bases. J gave up 0 bases and V 9 bases, and 7 bases lay outside the gene matches. The CDR3 is 15 amino acids. The germline CDR1 and CDR2 sequences are LNHDA and SQIVND (reference sequence).

Only one count was recorded for this clone. The DNA for the CDR3 is TGTGCCAGCAGAGTTCTATATGGCTACACCTTC. Protein product: CASRVLYGYTF. The chain uses TRBV28 and TRBJ1-2; D not resolved. Trimming left V 6 bases short and J 5 bases short, with 7 bases between. Germline assignment: CDR1 MDHEN and CDR2 SYDVKM. This CDR3 is built from 11 residues.

J is TRBJ2-5 and V is TRBV3-1 (or the pseudogene TRBV3-2); D might be TRBD1 (5 bases). Trimming stripped 1 base from V and 1 base from J, with 10 bases between. The CDR3 is made up of 15 amino acids. From germline, CDR1 is LGHDT and CDR2 YNNKEL (reference sequence). This chain's CDR3 is CASSQGGHRQETQYF. Here the CDR3 DNA reads TGTGCCAGCAGCCAAGGAGGACACCGCCAAGAGACCCAGTACTTC.

CDR3 in amino acids: CASSESGTGYYEQYF. The CDR3 nucleotides read TGTGCCAGTTCAGAATCCGGGACAGGGTACTACGAGCAGTACTTC. V gene TRBV9 combines with J gene TRBJ2-7, with 9 bases that match TRBD1. Germline V gene sequence: CDR1 SGDLS, CDR2 YYNGEE. The CDR3 totals 15 residues. V shed 8 bases, J shed 3 bases, and the junction held 12 bases outside the gene matches. The full variable domain, with the rest looked up from reference TRBV9 and TRBJ2-7, is DSGVTQTPKHLITATGQRVTLRCSPRSGDLSVYWYQQSLDQGLQFLIQYYNGEERAKGNILERFSAQQFPDLHSELNLSSLELGDSALYFCASSESGTGYYEQYFGPGTRLTVT.

V is TRBV6-6 and J is TRBJ2-3; 8 bases match TRBD2. V lost 2 bases and J lost 4; bases outside the gene matches: 8. Germline loops: CDR1 MNHNY, CDR2 SVGAGI (reference sequence). There are 16 residues in the CDR3. CDR3 region: CASSYVGSGSADTQYF. Here the CDR3 DNA reads TGTGCCAGCAGTTACGTGGGGAGCGGGAGCGCAGATACGCAGTATTTT.

This clone was observed once. The chain combines TRBV27 with TRBJ2-7; TRBD1 is a possible D gene (5 bases). Trimming cost V 4 bases and J 10 bases, with 17 bases left between them. Germline assignment: CDR1 MNHEY and CDR2 SMNVEV (reference sequence). The length of the CDR3 is 13 residues. The DNA of the CDR3 is TGTGCCAGCAGTTCCTCTCCGGGCAGGGCACAGTACTTC. Residues: CASSSSPGRAQYF.

V gene TRBV28 combines with J gene TRBJ2-7; 11 bases are a match to TRBD1. Trimming cost V 8 bases and J 6 bases; bases outside gene matches: 9. In germline, CDR1 is MDHEN, CDR2 SYDVKM. The CDR3 contains 14 residues. The CDR3 sequence: CASLMDRGRAEQYF. The DNA of the CDR3 is TGTGCCAGCTTGATGGACAGGGGGCGAGCCGAGCAGTACTTC.

The chain couples TRBV6-6 to TRBJ1-3; D unclear. In germline, CDR1 is MNHNY, CDR2 SVGAGI (reference sequence). V was cut by 0 bases and J by 0 bases, with 6 bases left in between. This CDR3 region has 15 residues. The chain's CDR3 is CASSYSPSSGNTIYF. CDR3 nucleotide sequence: TGTGCCAGCAGTTACTCGCCCAGCTCTGGAAACACCATATATTTT.

This chain uses TRBV7-9 with TRBJ2-2, with 7 bases that match TRBD1. The CDR3 spans 14 residues. From germline, CDR1 is SEHNR and CDR2 FQNEAQ (reference sequence). V lost 1 base and J lost 4; bases outside the gene matches: 0. CDR3 coding DNA: TGTGCCAGCAGCTTAGGACAGGGCACCGGGGAGCTGTTTTTT. It is translated as CASSLGQGTGELFF.

The chain joins TRBV6-6 to TRBJ2-6; possibly TRBD2 for D (5 bases). The CDR3 runs to 15 residues. Germline V gene sequence: CDR1 MNHNY, CDR2 SVGAGI (reference sequence). Trimming took 7 bases from V and 4 from J, leaving 14 bases between them. The DNA of the CDR3 is TGTGCCAGCAATCCCGGAGGTCCCGGGGCCAACGTCCTGACTTTC. It is translated as CASNPGGPGANVLTF.

As to this clone: Within the sample, other DNA sequences also encode this same CDR3. The chain joins TRBV5-1 to TRBJ1-2, with D perhaps matching TRBD1 (6 bases). This CDR3 has 14 residues. V was clipped by 1 base and J by 2 bases, with 9 bases between them. Germline V CDR1 and CDR2: SGHRS, YFSETQ. CDR3 in amino acids: CASSLRQGNYGYTF. CDR3 coding DNA: TGCGCCAGCAGCTTGCGCCAGGGGAACTATGGCTACACCTTC. Full variable domain (missing parts from reference TRBV5-1 and TRBJ1-2): KAGVTQTPRYLIKTRGQQVTLSCSPISGHRSVSWYQQTPGQGLQFLFEYFSETQRNKGNFPGRFSGRQFSNSRSEMNVSTLELGDSALYLCASSLRQGNYGYTFGSGTRLTVV.

This chain uses TRBV19 with TRBJ1-4; 12 nucleotides align to TRBD1. CDR1 LNHDA and CDR2 SQIVND come from the germline V gene (reference sequence). The CDR3 totals 15 residues. V lost 5 bases, J lost 5 bases, and 3 bases stayed unmatched. Here the CDR3 reads CASSGTGGFNEKLFF. The CDR3 region has the DNA TGTGCCAGTAGTGGGACAGGGGGCTTCAATGAAAAACTGTTTTTT.

The chain links TRBV7-9 to TRBJ2-1; a possible D gene is TRBD1 (5 bases). The V gene lost 5 bases and the J gene lost 2 bases, with 16 bases spanning the gap. The CDR3 contains 16 residues. In germline, CDR1 is SEHNR, CDR2 FQNEAQ (reference sequence). For the CDR3, the DNA is TGTGCCAGCAGCCTAACAGGTCTTAGAGCCTACAATGAGCAGTTCTTC. Translating gives CASSLTGLRAYNEQFF.

This clone has more than one count but fewer than ten. The chain is built from TRBV19 and TRBJ2-1; D may be TRBD1 (5 bases). The ends were cut back, 7 bases at V and 6 bases at J, with 16 bases in the middle. CDR3 size: 14 residues. Germline V gene lookup returns CDR1 LNHDA and CDR2 SQIVND (reference sequence). The CDR3 coding sequence is TGTGCCAGTACCTCCCTGGGGCGTTTCAATGAGCAGTTCTTC. This translates into CASTSLGRFNEQFF.

V gene TRBV29-1 combines with J gene TRBJ2-3, with 12 bases lining up with TRBD1. There are 13 residues in the CDR3. V lost 4 bases and J lost 6; bases outside the gene matches: 2. Per the germline V gene, CDR1 is SQVTM and CDR2 is ANQGSEA. CDR3 DNA sequence: TGCAGCGTTGGGGACAGGGGGCGGGATACGCAGTATTTT. Translating it yields CSVGDRGRDTQYF.